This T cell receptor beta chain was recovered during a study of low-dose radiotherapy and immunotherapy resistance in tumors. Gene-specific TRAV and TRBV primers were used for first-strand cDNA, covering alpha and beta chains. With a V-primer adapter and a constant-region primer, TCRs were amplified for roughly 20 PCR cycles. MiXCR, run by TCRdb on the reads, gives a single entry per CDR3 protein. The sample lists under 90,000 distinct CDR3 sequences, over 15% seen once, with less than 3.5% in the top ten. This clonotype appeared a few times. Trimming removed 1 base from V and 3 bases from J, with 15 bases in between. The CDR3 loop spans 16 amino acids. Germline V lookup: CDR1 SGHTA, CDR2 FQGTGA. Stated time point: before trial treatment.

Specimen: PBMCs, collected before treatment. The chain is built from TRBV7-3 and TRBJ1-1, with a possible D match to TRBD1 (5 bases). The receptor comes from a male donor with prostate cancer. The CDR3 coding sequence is TGTGCCAGCAGCTTAATGGGAGGGGCTGATGACACTGAAGCTTTCTTT. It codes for CASSLMGGADDTEAFF.